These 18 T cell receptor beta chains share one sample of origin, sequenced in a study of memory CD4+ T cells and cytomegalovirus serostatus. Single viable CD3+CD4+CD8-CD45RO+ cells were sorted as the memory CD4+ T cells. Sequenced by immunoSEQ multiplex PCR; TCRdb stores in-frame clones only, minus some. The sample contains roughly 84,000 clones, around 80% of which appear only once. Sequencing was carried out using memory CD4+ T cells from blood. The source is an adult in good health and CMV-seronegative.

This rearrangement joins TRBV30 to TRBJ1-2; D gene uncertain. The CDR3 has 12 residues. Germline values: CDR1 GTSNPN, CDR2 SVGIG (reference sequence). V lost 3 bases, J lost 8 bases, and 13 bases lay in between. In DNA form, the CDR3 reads TGTGCCTGGAGGTACGGGCCCATAGGCTACACCTTC. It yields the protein CAWRYGPIGYTF. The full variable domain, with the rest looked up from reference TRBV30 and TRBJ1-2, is SQTIHQWPATLVQPVGSPLSLECTVEGTSNPNLYWYRQAAGRGLQLLFYSVGIGQISSEVPQNLSASRPQDRQFILSSKKLLLSDSGFYLCAWRYGPIGYTFGSGTRLTVV.

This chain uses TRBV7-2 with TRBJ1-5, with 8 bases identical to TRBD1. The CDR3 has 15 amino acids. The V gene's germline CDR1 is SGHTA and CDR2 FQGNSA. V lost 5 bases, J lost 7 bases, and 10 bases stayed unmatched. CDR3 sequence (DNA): TGTGCCAGCAGCCTAACAGGGGGGGCGGGACAGCCCCAGCATTTT. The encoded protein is CASSLTGGAGQPQHF.

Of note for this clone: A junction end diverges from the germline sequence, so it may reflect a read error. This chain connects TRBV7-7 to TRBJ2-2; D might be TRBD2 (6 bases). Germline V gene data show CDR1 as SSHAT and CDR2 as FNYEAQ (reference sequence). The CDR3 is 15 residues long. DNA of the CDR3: TGTGCTAGCAGCTTGGGGCTAGCTAGCGCCGGGGAGCTGTTTTTT. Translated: CASSLGLASAGELFF.

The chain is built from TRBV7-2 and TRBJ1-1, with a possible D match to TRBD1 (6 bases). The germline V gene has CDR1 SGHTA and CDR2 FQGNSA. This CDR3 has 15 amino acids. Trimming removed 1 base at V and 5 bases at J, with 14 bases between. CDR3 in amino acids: CASSLEGGRWTEAFF. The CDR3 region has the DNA TGTGCCAGCAGCTTAGAGGGGGGGCGATGGACTGAAGCTTTCTTT.

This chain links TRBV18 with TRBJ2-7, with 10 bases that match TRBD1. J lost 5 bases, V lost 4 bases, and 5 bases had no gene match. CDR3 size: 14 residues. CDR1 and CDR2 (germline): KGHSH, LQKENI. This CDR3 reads CASSRGQGSDEQYF. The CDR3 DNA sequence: TGTGCCAGCTCACGGGGACAGGGGAGCGACGAGCAGTACTTC. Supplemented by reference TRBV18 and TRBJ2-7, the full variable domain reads NAGVMQNPRHLVRRRGQEARLRCSPMKGHSHVYWYRQLPEEGLKFMVYLQKENIIDESGMPKERFSAEFPKEGPSILRIQQVVRGDSAAYFCASSRGQGSDEQYFGPGTRLTVT.

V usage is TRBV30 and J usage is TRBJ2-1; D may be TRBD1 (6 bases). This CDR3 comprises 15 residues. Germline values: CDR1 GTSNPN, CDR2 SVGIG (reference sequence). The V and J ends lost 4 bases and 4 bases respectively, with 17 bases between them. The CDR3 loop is CAWKNRVRVYNEQFF. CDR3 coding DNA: TGTGCCTGGAAAAACAGGGTGAGGGTATACAATGAGCAGTTCTTC.

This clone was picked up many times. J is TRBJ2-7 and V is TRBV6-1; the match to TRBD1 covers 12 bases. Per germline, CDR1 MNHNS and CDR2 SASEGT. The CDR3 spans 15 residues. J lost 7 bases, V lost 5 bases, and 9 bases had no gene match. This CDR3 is CASSSSGQGAREQYF. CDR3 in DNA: TGTGCCAGCAGTAGTTCGGGACAGGGGGCGCGGGAGCAGTACTTC.

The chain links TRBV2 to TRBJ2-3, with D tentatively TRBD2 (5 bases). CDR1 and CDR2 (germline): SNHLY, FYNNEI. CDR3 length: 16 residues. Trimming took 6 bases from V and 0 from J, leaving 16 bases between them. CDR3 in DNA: TGTGCCAGCAGCGAACTAGGTATTCGGAGCACAGATACGCAGTATTTT. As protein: CASSELGIRSTDTQYF. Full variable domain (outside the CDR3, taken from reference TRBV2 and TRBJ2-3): EPEVTQTPSHQVTQMGQEVILRCVPISNHLYFYWYRQILGQKVEFLVSFYNNEISEKSEIFDDQFSVERPDGSNFTLKIRSTKLEDSAMYFCASSELGIRSTDTQYFGPGTRLTVL.

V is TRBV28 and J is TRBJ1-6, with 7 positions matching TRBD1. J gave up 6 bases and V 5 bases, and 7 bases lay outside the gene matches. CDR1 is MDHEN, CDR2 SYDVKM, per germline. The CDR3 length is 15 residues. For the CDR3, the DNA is TGTGCCAGCAGTGACGGACAGGACCTTAATTCACCCCTCCACTTT. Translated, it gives CASSDGQDLNSPLHF.

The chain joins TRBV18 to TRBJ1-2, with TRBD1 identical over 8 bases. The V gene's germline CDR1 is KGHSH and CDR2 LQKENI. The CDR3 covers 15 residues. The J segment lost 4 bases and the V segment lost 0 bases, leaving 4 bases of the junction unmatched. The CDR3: CASSPPSGTGYGYTF. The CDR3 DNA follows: TGTGCCAGCTCACCACCGTCAGGGACAGGCTATGGCTACACCTTC.

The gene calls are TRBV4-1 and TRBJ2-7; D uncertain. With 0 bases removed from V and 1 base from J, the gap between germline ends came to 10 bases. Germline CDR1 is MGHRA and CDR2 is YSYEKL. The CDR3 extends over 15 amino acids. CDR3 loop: CASSQEAVPSYEQYF. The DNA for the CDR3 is TGCGCCAGCAGCCAAGAAGCCGTACCTTCCTACGAGCAGTACTTC.

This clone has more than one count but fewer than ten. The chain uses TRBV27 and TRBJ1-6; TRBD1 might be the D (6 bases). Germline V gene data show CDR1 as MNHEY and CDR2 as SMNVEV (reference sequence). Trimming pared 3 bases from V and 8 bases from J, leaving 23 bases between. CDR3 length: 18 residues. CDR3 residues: CASSFRRGVQGLDSPLHF. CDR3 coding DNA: TGTGCCAGCAGTTTCCGGAGAGGGGTACAGGGATTAGATTCACCCCTCCACTTT.

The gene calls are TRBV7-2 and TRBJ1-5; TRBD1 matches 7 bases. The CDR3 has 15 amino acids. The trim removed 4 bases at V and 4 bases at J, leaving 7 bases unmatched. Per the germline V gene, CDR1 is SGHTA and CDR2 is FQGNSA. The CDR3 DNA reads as TGTGCCAGCAGCTCTGGAGGGACAGTTAATCAGCCCCAGCATTTT. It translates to CASSSGGTVNQPQHF.

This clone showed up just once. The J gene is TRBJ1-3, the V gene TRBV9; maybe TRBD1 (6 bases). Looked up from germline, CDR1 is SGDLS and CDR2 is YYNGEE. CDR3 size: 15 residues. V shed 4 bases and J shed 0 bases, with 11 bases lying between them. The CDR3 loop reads CASSRGALSGNTIYF. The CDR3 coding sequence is TGTGCCAGCAGCAGGGGGGCACTCTCTGGAAACACCATATATTTT.

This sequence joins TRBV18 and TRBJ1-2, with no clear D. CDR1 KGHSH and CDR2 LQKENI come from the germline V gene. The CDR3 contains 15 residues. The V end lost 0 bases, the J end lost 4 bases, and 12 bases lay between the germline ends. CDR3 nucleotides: TGTGCCAGCTCACCACCAGGGAGGGCGTCCTATGGCTACACCTTC. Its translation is CASSPPGRASYGYTF.

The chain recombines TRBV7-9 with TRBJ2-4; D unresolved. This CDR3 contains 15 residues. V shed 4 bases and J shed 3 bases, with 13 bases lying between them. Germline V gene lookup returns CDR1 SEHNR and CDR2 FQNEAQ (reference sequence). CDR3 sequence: CASSYGGQVKNIQYF. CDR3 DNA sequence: TGTGCCAGCAGCTACGGCGGCCAGGTCAAAAACATTCAGTACTTC.

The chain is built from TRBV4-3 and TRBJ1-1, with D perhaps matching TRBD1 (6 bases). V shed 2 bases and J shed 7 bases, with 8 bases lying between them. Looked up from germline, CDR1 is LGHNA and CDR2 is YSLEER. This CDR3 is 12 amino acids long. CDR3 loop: CASSQQGSEAFF. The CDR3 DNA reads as TGCGCCAGCAGCCAACAGGGGAGTGAAGCTTTCTTT.

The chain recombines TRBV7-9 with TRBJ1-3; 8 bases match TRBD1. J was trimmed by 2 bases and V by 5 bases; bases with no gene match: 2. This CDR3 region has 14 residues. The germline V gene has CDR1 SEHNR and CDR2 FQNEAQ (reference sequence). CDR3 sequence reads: CASSNRGAGNTIYF. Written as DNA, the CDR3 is TGTGCCAGCAGCAACAGGGGGGCTGGAAACACCATATATTTT.